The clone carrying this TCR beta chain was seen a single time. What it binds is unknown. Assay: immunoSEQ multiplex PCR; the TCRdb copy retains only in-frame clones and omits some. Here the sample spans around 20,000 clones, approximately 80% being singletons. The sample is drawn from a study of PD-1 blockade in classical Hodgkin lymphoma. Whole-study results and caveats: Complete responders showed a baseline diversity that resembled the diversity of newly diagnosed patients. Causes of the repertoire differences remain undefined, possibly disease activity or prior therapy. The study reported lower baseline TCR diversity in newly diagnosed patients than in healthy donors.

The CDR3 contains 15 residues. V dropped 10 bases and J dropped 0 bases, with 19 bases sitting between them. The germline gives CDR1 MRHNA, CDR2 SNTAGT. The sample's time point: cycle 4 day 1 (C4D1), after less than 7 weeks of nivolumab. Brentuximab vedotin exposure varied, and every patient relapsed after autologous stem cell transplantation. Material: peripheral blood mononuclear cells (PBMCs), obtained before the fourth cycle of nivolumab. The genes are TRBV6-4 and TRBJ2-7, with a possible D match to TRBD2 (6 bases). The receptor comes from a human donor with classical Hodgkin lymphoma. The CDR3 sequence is CATSPGRGPSYEQYF. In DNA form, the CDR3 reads TGTGCCACCAGCCCGGGGCGGGGACCCTCCTACGAGCAGTACTTC.